The following is a T cell receptor (beta chain) sequence with its context. Its antigen is not identified. The data derive from a study of graft-versus-host responses after intestinal transplantation. Study summary: The recipients all started with anti-thymocyte globulin induction and then took tacrolimus and steroids for around three years. Study results and limitations: Early post-transplant falls in HvG clones accompanied the peak levels of circulating GvH clones. Present in recipient marrow, GvH clones included some that appeared first in ileum or blood.

Data came from immunoSEQ multiplex PCR; TCRdb stores just in-frame clones and leaves some out. The table records under 5,500 clones, roughly 70% of them present only once. This CDR3 comprises 14 residues. The V segment lost 4 bases and the J segment 8 bases; nucleotides outside the gene matches: 9. Germline CDR1 is SGHDT and CDR2 is YYEEEE. To release intraepithelial and lamina propria lymphocytes, the graft tissue was processed. The sequences come from ileum tissue, collected 330 to 350 days after intestinal transplantation. The source is a human patient who received an intestinal transplant, so some T cells may come from the graft donor. The J gene is TRBJ2-1, the V gene TRBV5-6; 7 bases agree with TRBD2. CDR3 DNA: TGTGCCAGCAGCCGCCCGCGGGAGCGGCATGAGCAGTTCTTC. Translated, it gives CASSRPRERHEQFF.